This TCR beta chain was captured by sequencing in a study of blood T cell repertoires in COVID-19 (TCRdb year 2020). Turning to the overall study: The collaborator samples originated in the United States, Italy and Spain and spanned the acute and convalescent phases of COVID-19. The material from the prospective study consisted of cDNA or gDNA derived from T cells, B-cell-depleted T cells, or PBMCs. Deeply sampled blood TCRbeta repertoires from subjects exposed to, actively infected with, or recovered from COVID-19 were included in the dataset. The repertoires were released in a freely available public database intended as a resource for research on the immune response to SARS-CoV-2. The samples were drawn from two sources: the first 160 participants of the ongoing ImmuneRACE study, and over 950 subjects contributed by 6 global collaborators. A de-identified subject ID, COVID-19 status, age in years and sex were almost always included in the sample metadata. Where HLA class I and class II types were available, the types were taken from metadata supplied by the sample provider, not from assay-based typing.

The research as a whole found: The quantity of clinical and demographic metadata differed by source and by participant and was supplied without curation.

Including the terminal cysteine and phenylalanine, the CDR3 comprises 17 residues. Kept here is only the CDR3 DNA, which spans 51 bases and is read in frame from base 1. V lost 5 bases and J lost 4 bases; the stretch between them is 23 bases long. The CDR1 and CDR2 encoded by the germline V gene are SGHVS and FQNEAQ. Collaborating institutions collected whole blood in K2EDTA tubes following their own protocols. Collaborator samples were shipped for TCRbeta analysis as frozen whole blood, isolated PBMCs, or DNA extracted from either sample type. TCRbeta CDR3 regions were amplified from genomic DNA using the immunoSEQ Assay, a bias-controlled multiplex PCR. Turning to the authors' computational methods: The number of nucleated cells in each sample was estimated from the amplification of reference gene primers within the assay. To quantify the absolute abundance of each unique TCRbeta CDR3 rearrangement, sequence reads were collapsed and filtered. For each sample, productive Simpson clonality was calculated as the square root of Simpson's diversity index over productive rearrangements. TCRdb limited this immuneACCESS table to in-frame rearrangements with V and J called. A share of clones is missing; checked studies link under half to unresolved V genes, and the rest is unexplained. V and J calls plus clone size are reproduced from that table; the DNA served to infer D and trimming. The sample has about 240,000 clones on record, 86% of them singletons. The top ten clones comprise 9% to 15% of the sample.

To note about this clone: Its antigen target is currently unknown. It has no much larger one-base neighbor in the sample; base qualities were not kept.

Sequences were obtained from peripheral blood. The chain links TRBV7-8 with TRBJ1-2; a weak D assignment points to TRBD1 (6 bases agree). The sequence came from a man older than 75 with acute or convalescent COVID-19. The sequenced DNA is TGTGCCAGCAGCCCTCAAACATCCAGGGGATTTAGCTATGGCTACACCTTC. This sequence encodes CASSPQTSRGFSYGYTF. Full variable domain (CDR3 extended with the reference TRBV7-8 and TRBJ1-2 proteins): GAGVSQSPRYKVAKRGQDVALRCDPISGHVSLFWYQQALGQGPEFLTYFQNEAQLDKSGLPSDRFFAERPEGSVSTLKIQRTQQEDSAVYLCASSPQTSRGFSYGYTFGSGTRLTVV.